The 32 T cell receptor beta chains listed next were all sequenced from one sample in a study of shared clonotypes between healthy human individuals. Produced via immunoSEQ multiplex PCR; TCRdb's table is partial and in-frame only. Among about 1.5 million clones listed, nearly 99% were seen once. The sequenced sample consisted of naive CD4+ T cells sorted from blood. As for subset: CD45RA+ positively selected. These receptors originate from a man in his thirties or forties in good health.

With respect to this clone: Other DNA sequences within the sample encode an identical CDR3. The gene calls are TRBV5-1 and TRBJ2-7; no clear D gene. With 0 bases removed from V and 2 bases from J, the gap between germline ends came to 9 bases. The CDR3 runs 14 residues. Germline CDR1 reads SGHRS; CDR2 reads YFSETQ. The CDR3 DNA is TGCGCCAGCAGCTTGGTGGGCCCGACCTACGAGCAGTACTTC. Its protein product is CASSLVGPTYEQYF.

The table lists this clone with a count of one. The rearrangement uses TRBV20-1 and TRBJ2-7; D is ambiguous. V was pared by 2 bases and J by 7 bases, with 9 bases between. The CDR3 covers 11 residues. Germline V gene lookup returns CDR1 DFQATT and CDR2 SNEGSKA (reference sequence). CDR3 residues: CSARLVAEQYF. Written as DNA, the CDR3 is TGCAGTGCTAGATTGGTCGCGGAGCAGTACTTC.

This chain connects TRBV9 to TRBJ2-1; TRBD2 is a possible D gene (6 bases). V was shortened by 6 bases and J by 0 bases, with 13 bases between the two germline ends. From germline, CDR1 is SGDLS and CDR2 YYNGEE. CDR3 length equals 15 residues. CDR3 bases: TGTGCCAGCACCGTCGACGGGAGCTCCTACAATGAGCAGTTCTTC. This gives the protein CASTVDGSSYNEQFF.

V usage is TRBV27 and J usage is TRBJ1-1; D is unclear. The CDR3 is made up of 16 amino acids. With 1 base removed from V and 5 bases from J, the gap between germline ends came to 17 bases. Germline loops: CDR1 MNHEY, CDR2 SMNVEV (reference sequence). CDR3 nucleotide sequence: TGTGCCAGCAGTTTATTCCCCGGAGGGCTCCGGACTGAAGCTTTCTTT. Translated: CASSLFPGGLRTEAFF.

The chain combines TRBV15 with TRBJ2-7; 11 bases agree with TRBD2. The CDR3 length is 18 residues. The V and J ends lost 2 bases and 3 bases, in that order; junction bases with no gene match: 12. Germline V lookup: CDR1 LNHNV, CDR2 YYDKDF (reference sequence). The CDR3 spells CATSRPPRGLADNYEQYF. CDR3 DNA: TGTGCCACCAGCAGACCTCCACGGGGACTAGCGGATAACTACGAGCAGTACTTC.

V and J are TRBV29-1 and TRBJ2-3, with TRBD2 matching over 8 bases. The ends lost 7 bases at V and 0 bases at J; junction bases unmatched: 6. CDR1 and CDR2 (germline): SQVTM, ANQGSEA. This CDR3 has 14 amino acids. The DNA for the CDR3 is TGCAGCGGTAGACTAGCGCCGAGCACAGATACGCAGTATTTT. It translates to CSGRLAPSTDTQYF.

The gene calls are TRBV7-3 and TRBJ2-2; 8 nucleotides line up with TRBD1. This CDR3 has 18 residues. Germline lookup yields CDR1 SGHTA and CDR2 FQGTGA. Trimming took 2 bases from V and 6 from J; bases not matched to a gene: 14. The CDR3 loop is CASSLRGRTGTGSGELFF. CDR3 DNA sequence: TGTGCCAGCAGCTTACGTGGAAGGACAGGGACGGGATCCGGGGAGCTGTTTTTT.

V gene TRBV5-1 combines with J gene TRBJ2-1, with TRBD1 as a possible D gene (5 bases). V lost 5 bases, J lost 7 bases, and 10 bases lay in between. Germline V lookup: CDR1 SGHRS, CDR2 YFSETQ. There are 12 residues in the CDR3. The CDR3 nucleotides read TGCGCCAGCAGACCAGGGTTAAATGAGCAGTTCTTC. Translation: CASRPGLNEQFF.

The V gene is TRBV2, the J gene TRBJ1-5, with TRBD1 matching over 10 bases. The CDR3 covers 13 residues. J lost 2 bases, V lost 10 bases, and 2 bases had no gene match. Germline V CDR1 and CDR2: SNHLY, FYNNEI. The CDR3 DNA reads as TGTGCCACAGGGACAGGGGGCAATCAGCCCCAGCATTTT. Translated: CATGTGGNQPQHF.

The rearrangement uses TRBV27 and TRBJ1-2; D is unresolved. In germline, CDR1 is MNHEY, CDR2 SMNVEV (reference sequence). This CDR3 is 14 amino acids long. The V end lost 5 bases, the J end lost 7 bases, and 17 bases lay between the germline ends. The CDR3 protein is CASSASMGYSGYTF. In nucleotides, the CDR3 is TGTGCCAGCAGTGCCTCCATGGGGTACTCTGGCTACACCTTC.

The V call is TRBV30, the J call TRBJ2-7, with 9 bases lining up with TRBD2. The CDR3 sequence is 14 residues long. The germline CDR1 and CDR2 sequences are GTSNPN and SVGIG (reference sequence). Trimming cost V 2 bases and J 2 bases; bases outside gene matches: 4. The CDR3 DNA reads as TGTGCCTGGAGTTACTGGACTAGCGCCTACGAGCAGTACTTC. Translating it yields CAWSYWTSAYEQYF. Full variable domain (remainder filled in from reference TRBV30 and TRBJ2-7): SQTIHQWPATLVQPVGSPLSLECTVEGTSNPNLYWYRQAAGRGLQLLFYSVGIGQISSEVPQNLSASRPQDRQFILSSKKLLLSDSGFYLCAWSYWTSAYEQYFGPGTRLTVT.

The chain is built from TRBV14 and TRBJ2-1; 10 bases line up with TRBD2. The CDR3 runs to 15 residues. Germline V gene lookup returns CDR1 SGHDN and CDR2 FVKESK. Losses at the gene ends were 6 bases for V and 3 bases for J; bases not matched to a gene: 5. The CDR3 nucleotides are TGTGCCAGCAGGCCAATAGCGGGGGGCTACAATGAGCAGTTCTTC. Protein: CASRPIAGGYNEQFF.

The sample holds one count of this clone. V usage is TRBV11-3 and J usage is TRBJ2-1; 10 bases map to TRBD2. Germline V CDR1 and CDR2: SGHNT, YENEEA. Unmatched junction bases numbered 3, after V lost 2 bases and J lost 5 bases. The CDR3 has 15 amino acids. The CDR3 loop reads CASSLSTSGNNEQFF. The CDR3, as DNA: TGTGCCAGCAGCTTAAGTACTAGCGGGAACAATGAGCAGTTCTTC. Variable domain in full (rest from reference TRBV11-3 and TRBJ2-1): EAGVVQSPRYKIIEKKQPVAFWCNPISGHNTLYWYLQNLGQGPELLIRYENEEAVDDSQLPKDRFSAERLKGVDSTLKIQPAELGDSAVYLCASSLSTSGNNEQFFGPGTRLTVL.

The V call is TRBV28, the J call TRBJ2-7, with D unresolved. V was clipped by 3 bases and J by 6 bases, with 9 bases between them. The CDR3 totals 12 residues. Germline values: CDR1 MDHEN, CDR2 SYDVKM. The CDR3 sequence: CASSFSVREQYF. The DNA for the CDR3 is TGTGCCAGCAGTTTTTCTGTCCGCGAGCAGTACTTC.

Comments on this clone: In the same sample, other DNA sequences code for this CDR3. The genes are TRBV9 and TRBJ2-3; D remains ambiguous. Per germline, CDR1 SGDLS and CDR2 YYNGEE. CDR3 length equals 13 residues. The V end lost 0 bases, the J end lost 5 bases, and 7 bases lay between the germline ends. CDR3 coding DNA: TGTGCCAGCAGCGTAGCTTCGGGAGATACGCAGTATTTT. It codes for CASSVASGDTQYF.

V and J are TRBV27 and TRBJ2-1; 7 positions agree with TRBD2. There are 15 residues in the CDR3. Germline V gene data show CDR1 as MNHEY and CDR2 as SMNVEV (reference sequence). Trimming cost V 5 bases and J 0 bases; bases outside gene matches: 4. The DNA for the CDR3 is TGTGCCAGCAGTCCGCGGGGGAGCTCCTACAATGAGCAGTTCTTC. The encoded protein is CASSPRGSSYNEQFF.

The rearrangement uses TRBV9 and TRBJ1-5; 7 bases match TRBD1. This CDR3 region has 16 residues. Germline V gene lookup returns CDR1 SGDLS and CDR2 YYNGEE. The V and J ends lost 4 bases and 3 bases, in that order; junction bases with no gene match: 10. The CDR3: CASSPQTGIVNQPQHF. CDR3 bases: TGTGCCAGCAGCCCCCAGACAGGGATTGTCAATCAGCCCCAGCATTTT.

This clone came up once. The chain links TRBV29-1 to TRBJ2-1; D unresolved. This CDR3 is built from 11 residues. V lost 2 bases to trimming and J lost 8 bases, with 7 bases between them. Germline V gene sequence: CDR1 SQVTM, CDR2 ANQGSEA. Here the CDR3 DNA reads TGCAGCGTTGAACGAGCAGATGAGCAGTTCTTC. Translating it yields CSVERADEQFF.

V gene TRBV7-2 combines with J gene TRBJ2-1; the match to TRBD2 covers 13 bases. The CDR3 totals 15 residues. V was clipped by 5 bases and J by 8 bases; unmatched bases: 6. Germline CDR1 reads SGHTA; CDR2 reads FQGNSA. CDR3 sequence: CASSGRLAGGHEQFF. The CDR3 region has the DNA TGTGCCAGCAGCGGGAGACTAGCGGGAGGACATGAGCAGTTCTTC.

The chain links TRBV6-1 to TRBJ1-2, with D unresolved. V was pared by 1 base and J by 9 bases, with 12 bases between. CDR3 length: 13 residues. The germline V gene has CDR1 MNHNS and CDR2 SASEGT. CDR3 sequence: CASSEVGETSYTF. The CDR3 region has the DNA TGTGCCAGCAGTGAAGTCGGTGAGACAAGCTACACCTTC.

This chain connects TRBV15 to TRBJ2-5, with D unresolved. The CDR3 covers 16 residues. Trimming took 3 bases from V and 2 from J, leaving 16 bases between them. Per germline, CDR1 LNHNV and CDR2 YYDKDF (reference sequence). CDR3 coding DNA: TGTGCCACCAGCAGGCCCACGAATCCACTTCAAGAGACCCAGTACTTC. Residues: CATSRPTNPLQETQYF. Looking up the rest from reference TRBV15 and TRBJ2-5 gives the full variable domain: DAMVIQNPRYQVTQFGKPVTLSCSQTLNHNVMYWYQQKSSQAPKLLFHYYDKDFNNEADTPDNFQSRRPNTSFCFLDIRSPGLGDTAMYLCATSRPTNPLQETQYFGPGTRLLVL.

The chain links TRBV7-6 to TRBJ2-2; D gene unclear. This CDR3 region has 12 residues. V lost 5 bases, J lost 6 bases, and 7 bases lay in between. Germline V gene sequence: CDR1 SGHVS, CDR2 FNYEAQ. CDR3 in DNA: TGTGCCAGCAGCGACTGGGCCGGGGAGCTGTTTTTT. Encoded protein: CASSDWAGELFF.

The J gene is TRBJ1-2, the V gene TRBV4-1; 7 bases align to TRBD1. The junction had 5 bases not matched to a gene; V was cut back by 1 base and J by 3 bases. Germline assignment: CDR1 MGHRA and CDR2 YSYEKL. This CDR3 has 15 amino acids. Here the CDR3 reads CASSQADRLYYGYTF. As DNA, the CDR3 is TGCGCCAGCAGCCAAGCGGACAGGCTTTACTATGGCTACACCTTC.

CDR3 protein: CASSLRPGGELFF. The CDR3 bases are TGTGCCAGCAGCTTACGGCCGGGTGGGGAGCTGTTTTTT. This chain joins TRBV11-3 and TRBJ2-2, with D unclear. This CDR3 is 13 amino acids long. With 2 bases removed from V and 8 bases from J, the gap between germline ends came to 9 bases. The germline CDR1 and CDR2 sequences are SGHNT and YENEEA. The whole variable domain, remainder taken from reference TRBV11-3 and TRBJ2-2, is EAGVVQSPRYKIIEKKQPVAFWCNPISGHNTLYWYLQNLGQGPELLIRYENEEAVDDSQLPKDRFSAERLKGVDSTLKIQPAELGDSAVYLCASSLRPGGELFFGEGSRLTVL.

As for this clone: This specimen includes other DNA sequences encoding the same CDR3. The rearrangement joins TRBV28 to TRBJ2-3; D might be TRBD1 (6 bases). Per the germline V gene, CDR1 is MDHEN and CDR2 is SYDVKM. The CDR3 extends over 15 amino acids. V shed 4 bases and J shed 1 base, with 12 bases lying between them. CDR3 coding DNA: TGTGCCAGCAGTTCGCCGGGACAAGGCACAGATACGCAGTATTTT. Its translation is CASSSPGQGTDTQYF.

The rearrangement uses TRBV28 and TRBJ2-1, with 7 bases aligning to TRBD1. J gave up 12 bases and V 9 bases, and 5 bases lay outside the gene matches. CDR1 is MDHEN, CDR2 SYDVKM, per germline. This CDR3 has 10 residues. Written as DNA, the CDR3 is TGTGCCAGTAGGGGGACAGCGCAGTTCTTC. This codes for CASRGTAQFF.

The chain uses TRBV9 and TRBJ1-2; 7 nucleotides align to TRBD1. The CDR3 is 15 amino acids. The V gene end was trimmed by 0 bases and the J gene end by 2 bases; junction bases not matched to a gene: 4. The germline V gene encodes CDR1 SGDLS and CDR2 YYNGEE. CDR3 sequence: CASSVAPRGNYGYTF. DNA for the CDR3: TGTGCCAGCAGCGTAGCGCCCAGGGGGAACTATGGCTACACCTTC.

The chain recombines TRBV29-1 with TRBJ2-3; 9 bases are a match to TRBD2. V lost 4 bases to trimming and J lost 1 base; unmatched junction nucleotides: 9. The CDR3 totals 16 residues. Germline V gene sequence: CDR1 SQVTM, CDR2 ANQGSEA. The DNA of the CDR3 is TGCAGCGTTGGGACTAGTGGCGGGAGGGGCACAGATACGCAGTATTTT. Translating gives CSVGTSGGRGTDTQYF.

CDR3 DNA: TGTGCCAGCAGCTTAGCTGTAGCGGGCTTCTACGAGCAGTACTTC. Translated, it gives CASSLAVAGFYEQYF. The V call is TRBV11-2, the J call TRBJ2-7; 7 nucleotides align to TRBD2. The germline V gene encodes CDR1 SGHAT and CDR2 FQNNGV. The CDR3 totals 15 residues. V lost 1 base and J lost 3; bases outside the gene matches: 6.

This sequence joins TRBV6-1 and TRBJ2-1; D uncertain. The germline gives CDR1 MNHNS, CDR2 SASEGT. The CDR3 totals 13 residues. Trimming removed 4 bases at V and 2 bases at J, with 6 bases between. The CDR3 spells CASSASTYNEQFF. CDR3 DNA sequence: TGTGCCAGCAGTGCCAGCACCTACAATGAGCAGTTCTTC.

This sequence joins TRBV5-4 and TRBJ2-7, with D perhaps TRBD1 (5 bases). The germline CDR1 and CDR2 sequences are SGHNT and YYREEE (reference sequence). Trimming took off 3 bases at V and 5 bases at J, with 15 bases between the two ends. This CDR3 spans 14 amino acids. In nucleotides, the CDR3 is TGTGCCAGCAGCTACCCAGGGCCCGGGCACGAGCAGTACTTC. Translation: CASSYPGPGHEQYF.

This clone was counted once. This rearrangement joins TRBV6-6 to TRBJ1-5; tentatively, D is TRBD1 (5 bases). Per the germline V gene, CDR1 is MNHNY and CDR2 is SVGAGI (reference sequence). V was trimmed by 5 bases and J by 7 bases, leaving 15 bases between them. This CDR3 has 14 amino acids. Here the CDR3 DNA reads TGTGCCAGCAGTAAGAACGGGGGGAAACAGCCCCAGCATTTT. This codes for CASSKNGGKQPQHF.